These 8 T cell receptor beta chains were all obtained from the same sample, sequenced in a study of shared clonotypes between healthy human individuals (dated by TCRdb to 2020 to 2021). The library came from the immunoSEQ multiplex PCR assay. Entries here come from immuneACCESS through TCRdb and include only in-frame sequences with V and J called. Some clones fail to appear in such tables; in the studies checked, an unresolved V gene covers under half of the shortfall, and the cause of the remainder is unknown. For this sample there are about half a million clones; around 85% appear just once. The ten largest clones represent approximately 12% of the sample. The sample was PBMCs. These receptor sequences come from a woman in her forties in good health. Some clones in this sample may be carry-over from other donors' samples.

A single count supports this clone. It differs at one base from a far larger clone, so likely a read error. Other DNA sequences in the sample encode the same CDR3. The chain carries TRBV5-1 and TRBJ1-1; 7 nucleotides agree with TRBD1. Trimming removed 8 bases from V and 1 base from J; junction bases left unmatched: 8. CDR1 and CDR2 (germline): SGHRS, YFSETQ. This CDR3 has 14 amino acids. DNA for the CDR3: TGCGCCAGTAGCAAATGGACAGGGAACACTGAAGCTTTCTTT. This translates into CASSKWTGNTEAFF. The full variable domain, rest sourced from reference TRBV5-1 and TRBJ1-1, is KAGVTQTPRYLIKTRGQQVTLSCSPISGHRSVSWYQQTPGQGLQFLFEYFSETQRNKGNFPGRFSGRQFSNSRSEMNVSTLELGDSALYLCASSKWTGNTEAFFGQGTRLTVV.

The chain is built from TRBV11-2 and TRBJ2-1; tentative D call: TRBD2 (5 bases). The germline V and J ends were trimmed by 6 bases and 7 bases, with 13 bases remaining between them. CDR3 length equals 13 residues. Looked up from germline, CDR1 is SGHAT and CDR2 is FQNNGV. CDR3 sequence (DNA): TGTGCCAGCAGTCCAAGGCGGGTTAATGAGCAGTTCTTC. It is translated as CASSPRRVNEQFF.

The gene calls are TRBV6-4 and TRBJ2-1, with 8 bases lining up with TRBD1. The CDR3 runs 13 residues. The trim removed 6 bases at V and 7 bases at J, leaving 5 bases unmatched. CDR1 and CDR2 (germline): MRHNA, SNTAGT. CDR3 region: CASSPDRGNEQFF. The CDR3 nucleotides read TGTGCCAGCAGCCCAGACAGGGGTAATGAGCAGTTCTTC.

This clone was picked up a small number of times. The V gene is TRBV25-1, the J gene TRBJ2-7, with 9 bases that match TRBD1. CDR1 and CDR2 (germline): MGHDK, SYGVNS. CDR3 length: 16 residues. The junction had 8 bases not matched to a gene; V was cut back by 4 bases and J by 1 base. CDR3 amino acids: CASSVRGQGISYEQYF. In DNA, the CDR3 is TGTGCCAGCAGTGTTAGAGGACAGGGGATTTCCTACGAGCAGTACTTC.

The chain recombines TRBV15 with TRBJ2-1, with a tentative D call TRBD1 (6 bases). The CDR3 has 15 residues. Per germline, CDR1 LNHNV and CDR2 YYDKDF (reference sequence). Trimming stripped 5 bases from V and 10 bases from J, with 21 bases between. CDR3 in DNA: TGTGCCACCAGCCGGTTCGAACAGGGTGGGAAAGAGCAGTTCTTC. Translation gives CATSRFEQGGKEQFF.

Of note for this clone: This sequence is one base from a far larger clone and is likely a read error. The chain couples TRBV5-3 to TRBJ1-5; no definite D call. TRBV5-3 is an ORF for which the function is uncertain. V was trimmed by 3 bases and J by 9 bases, leaving 4 bases between them. This CDR3 spans 10 amino acids. The CDR3 reads CARSYLPQHF. The CDR3 coding sequence is TGTGCCAGAAGCTACCTGCCCCAGCATTTT.

V is TRBV4-1 and J is TRBJ2-5, with 9 nucleotides matching TRBD1. The germline V gene encodes CDR1 MGHRA and CDR2 YSYEKL. The V and J ends lost 2 bases and 3 bases, in that order; junction bases with no gene match: 7. The CDR3 sequence is 16 residues long. The DNA of the CDR3 is TGCGCCAGCAGCCAACCGGACAGGGGCCCTGAAGAGACCCAGTACTTC. Amino acid sequence: CASSQPDRGPEETQYF.

CDR3 protein: CASSSQGQPSDEQFF. The CDR3 bases are TGTGCCAGCAGCTCCCAGGGACAGCCAAGCGATGAGCAGTTCTTC. This chain links TRBV7-3 with TRBJ2-1; 7 bases are a match to TRBD1. Germline CDR1 SGHTA, CDR2 FQGTGA. CDR3 length equals 15 residues. Trimming cost V 4 bases and J 8 bases; bases outside gene matches: 11.